The clone carrying this T cell receptor beta chain was recorded a few times. This CDR3 contains 14 residues. The J segment lost 3 bases and the V segment lost 6 bases, leaving 3 bases of the junction unmatched. Germline CDR1 and CDR2: WSHSY and SAAADI. Measured with immunoSEQ multiplex PCR; TCRdb has only the in-frame clones, and not every one. The sample lists about 270,000 clones; over 80% were seen once. This record comes from a study of blood T cell repertoires in COVID-19. In the study overall: The cDNA or gDNA used as material had been derived from T cells, B-cell-depleted T cells, or PBMCs.

Recruitment covered about 26 US areas and drew participants whose ages spanned roughly 18 to 89 years. The sample consisted of PBMCs or T cells enriched from blood (not recorded which). The clonotype originates from a woman in her 30s with acute COVID-19. The rearrangement uses TRBV10-2 and TRBJ1-5, with 9 bases lining up with TRBD1. In DNA, the CDR3 is TGCGCCAGCAGGGGACAGGGTCTCAATCAGCCCCAGCATTTT. Encoded protein: CASRGQGLNQPQHF.